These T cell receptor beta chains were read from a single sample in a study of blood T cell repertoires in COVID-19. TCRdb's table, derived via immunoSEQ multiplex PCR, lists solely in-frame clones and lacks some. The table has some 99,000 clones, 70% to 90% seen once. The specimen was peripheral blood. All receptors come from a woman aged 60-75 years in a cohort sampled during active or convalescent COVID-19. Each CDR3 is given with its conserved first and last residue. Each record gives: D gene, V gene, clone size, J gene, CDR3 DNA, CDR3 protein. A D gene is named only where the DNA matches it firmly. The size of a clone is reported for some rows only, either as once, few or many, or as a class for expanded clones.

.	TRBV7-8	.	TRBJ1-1	TGTGCCAGCAGCGCCCGCGGGGGCCGGAACACTGAAGCTTTCTTT	CASSARGGRNTEAFF
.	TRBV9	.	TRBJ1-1	TGTGCCAGCAGCTTTCGGCCAGGGGACACTGAAGCTTTCTTT	CASSFRPGDTEAFF
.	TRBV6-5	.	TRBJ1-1	TGTGCCAGCAGGCACAGACCCGACACTGAAGCTTTCTTT	CASRHRPDTEAFF
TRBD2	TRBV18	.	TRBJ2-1	TGTGCCAGCTCACCATATGGCGGGGGGTCTGCGAATGAGCAGTTCTTC	CASSPYGGGSANEQFF
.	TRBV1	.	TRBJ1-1	TGCACCAGCAGCCTGGGGGCAGGGTGTAACACTGAAGCTTTCTTT	CTSSLGAGCNTEAFF
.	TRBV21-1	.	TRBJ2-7	TGTGCCAGCAGCAAAGTTAGACAGGGCCTCTACGAGCAGTACTTC	CASSKVRQGLYEQYF
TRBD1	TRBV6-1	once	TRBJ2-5	TGTGCCAGCAGTGAAGCTATGACAGGGGTGATAGCCCAGTACTTC	CASSEAMTGVIAQYF
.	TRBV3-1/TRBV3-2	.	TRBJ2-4	TGTGCCAGCAGCTATGACTACGGGAACATTCAGTACTTC	CASSYDYGNIQYF
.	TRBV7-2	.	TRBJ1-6	TGTGCCAGCAGCTCGACAGTAGGTTCACCCCTCCACTTT	CASSSTVGSPLHF
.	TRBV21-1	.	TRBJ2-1	TGTGCCAGCAGCAACTTAGGACAGGTACGCGACAATGAGCAGTTCTTC	CASSNLGQVRDNEQFF
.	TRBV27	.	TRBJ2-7	TGTGCCAGCAGTCAGGACAGAGCCTACGAGCAGTACTTC	CASSQDRAYEQYF
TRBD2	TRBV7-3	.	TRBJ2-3	TGTGCCAGCAGCCGGGAGCGGGGGGGCAATGTTGATACGCAGTATTTT	CASSRERGGNVDTQYF
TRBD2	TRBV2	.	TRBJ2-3	TGTGCCAGCACGGGACTAGCGGGAGAACAAGATACGCAGTATTTT	CASTGLAGEQDTQYF
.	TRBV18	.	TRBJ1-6	TGTGCCAGCTCACCGGGGGCTGCTTCACCCCTCCACTTT	CASSPGAASPLHF
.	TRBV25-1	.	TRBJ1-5	TGTGCCAGCAGGGCTGCGGGGTTGGGGACGAATCAGCCCCAGCATTTT	CASRAAGLGTNQPQHF
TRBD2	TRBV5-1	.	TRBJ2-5	TGCGCCAGCAGCCTCGGACTAGCGGGGGGAATACAAGAGACCCAGTACTTC	CASSLGLAGGIQETQYF
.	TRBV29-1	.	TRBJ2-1	TGCAGCGTTGGGTATTACGGTTACAATGAGCAGTTCTTC	CSVGYYGYNEQFF
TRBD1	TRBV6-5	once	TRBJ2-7	TGTGCCAGCAGACCTCCCGGGACAGGGTATTACGAGCAGTACTTC	CASRPPGTGYYEQYF
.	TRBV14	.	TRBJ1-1	TGTGCCAGCAGCCAAGATCTCCCAGGGGAACCTTTCTTT	CASSQDLPGEPFF
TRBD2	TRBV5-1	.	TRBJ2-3	TGCGCCAGCCGCAGCTTTTATGCTAGCGGGGGGATCACAGATACGCAGTATTTT	CASRSFYASGGITDTQYF
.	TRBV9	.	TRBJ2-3	TGTGCCAGCAGCGTAGATGCCGGTCTAGATACGCAGTATTTT	CASSVDAGLDTQYF
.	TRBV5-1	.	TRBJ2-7	TGCGCCAGCAGCTTGGCCGGGAGCTCCTACGAGCAGTACTTC	CASSLAGSSYEQYF
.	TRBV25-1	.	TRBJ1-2	TGTGCCAGCAGTGAATGGACAGTCCCTCGGGGCTACACCTTC	CASSEWTVPRGYTF
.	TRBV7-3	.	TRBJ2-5	TGTGCCAGCAGCGTCACCGGGATCCAAGAGACCCAGTACTTC	CASSVTGIQETQYF
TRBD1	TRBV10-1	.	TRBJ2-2	TGCGCCAGCAGTGAGTCGGGACAGGGGGCTACCGGGACCGGGGAGCTGTTTTTT	CASSESGQGATGTGELFF
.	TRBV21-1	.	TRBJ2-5	TGTGCCAGCAGCAAAGCGGGGAGGGGAGAGCTCCAAGAGACCCAGTACTTC	CASSKAGRGELQETQYF
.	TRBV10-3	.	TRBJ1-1	TGTGCCATCAGTGAGCCGGCCGCTCGGGAAACTGAAGCTTTCTTT	CAISEPAARETEAFF
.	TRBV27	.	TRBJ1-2	TGTGCCAGCAGTTTATCCACGGACAGATCTAACTATGGCTACACCTTC	CASSLSTDRSNYGYTF
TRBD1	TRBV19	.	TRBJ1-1	TGTGCCAGTAGAGCGGGGACAGGGGACACTGAAGCTTTCTTT	CASRAGTGDTEAFF
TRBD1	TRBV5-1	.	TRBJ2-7	TGCGCCAGCAGTCTCGGACAGGGGATCTACGAGCAGTACTTC	CASSLGQGIYEQYF
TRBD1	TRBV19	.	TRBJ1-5	TGTGCCAGTAGCAAACAGGGGTGGGTCAATCAGCCCCAGCATTTT	CASSKQGWVNQPQHF
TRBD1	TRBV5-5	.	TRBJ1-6	TGTGCCAGCAGGTTAGCGACAGGGGGCCATTCACCCCTCCACTTT	CASRLATGGHSPLHF
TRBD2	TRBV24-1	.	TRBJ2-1	TGTGCCACCAGTGAAGTGACTAGCGGGGGGAGGGATGAGCAGTTCTTC	CATSEVTSGGRDEQFF
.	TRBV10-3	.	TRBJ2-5	TGTGCCACCCGTGTTGGGGGGAGTACAGAGACCCAGTACTTC	CATRVGGSTETQYF
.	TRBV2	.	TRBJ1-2	TGTGCCAGCAGTTCGTCAGGGAACTATGGCTACACCTTC	CASSSSGNYGYTF
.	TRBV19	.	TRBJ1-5	TGTGCCACCCGTCGGAGGGGCGGCAATCAGCCCCAGCATTTT	CATRRRGGNQPQHF
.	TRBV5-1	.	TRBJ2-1	TGCGCCAGCAGCTTGGGAGGAGGTGAGCAGTTCTTC	CASSLGGGEQFF
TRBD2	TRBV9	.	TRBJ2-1	TGTGCCAGCAGCGCGGATCCTAGAGCGGGAGTTGAGCAGTTCTTC	CASSADPRAGVEQFF
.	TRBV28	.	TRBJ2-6	TGTGCCAGCAGTCAGCGACTACTCTTTGGGGCCAACGTCCTGACTTTC	CASSQRLLFGANVLTF
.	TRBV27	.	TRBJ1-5	TGTGCCAGCAGTTTAATATATATCAGGGAAAGACAGCCCCAGCATTTT	CASSLIYIRERQPQHF
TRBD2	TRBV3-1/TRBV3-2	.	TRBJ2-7	TGTGCCAGCAGCCACGGGACTAGCGGGACCTACGAGCAGTACTTC	CASSHGTSGTYEQYF
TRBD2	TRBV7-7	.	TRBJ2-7	TGTGCTAGCAGCCTTGGGGCGGGAGACTCCTACGAGCAGTACTTC	CASSLGAGDSYEQYF
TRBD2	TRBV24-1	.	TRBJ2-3	TGTGCCACCAGTGACCCGGGACTAGCGGACACAGATACGCAGTATTTT	CATSDPGLADTDTQYF
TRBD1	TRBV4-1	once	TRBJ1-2	TGCGCCAGCAGCCTAAGGGCAGGGGGCGAAGACTATGGCTACACCTTC	CASSLRAGGEDYGYTF
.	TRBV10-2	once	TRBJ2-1	TGCGCCAGCAGTCCGGACAGATACAATGAGCAGTTCTTC	CASSPDRYNEQFF
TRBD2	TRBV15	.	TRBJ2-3	TGTGCCACCAGCAGAGAATCTAGCGGGAGGGCGTCCACAGATACGCAGTATTTT	CATSRESSGRASTDTQYF
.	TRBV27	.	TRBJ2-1	TGTGCCAGCACCGGGGGAGACTACTACAATGAGCAGTTCTTC	CASTGGDYYNEQFF
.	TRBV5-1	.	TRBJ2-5	TGCGCCAGCAGCCTACAGGGAGAAGAGACCCAGTACTTC	CASSLQGEETQYF
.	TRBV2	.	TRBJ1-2	TGTGCCCCAGGGGAGGGCCTCACTAACTATGGCTACACCTTC	CAPGEGLTNYGYTF
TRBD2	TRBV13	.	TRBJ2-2	TGTGCCAGCAGCTCCCCGGGCCCGGGACTAGCGGGAGCCGGGGAGCTGTTTTTT	CASSSPGPGLAGAGELFF
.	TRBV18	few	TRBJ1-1	TGTGCCAGCTCACCGAATATCGACAGTTCGGCTTTCTTT	CASSPNIDSSAFF
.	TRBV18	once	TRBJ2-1	TGTGCCAGCTCAACTAGAACTAGCATTATTGAGCAGTTCTTC	CASSTRTSIIEQFF
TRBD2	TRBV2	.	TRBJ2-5	TGTGCCAGCAGCCCTAGACTAGCCGCGGTCGAAGAGACCCAGTACTTC	CASSPRLAAVEETQYF